Listed below are T cell receptor beta chains from one sample, sequenced in a study of T cells in Graves' hyperthyroidism and ophthalmopathy. Via MiXCR, TCRdb re-called the multiplex PCR reads, giving one row per CDR3 protein. The data show about 640,000 distinct CDR3 sequences, roughly 20% seen once. Sequenced material: blood. These receptors were collected from a man younger than 40 with Graves' ophthalmopathy. CDR3s include the opening cysteine and the closing phenylalanine or tryptophan. D genes are given only for firm matches. Clone size, where shown, is once, few, many, or a class for clones that have expanded.

D	size	V	J	DNA	CDR3
NA	many	TRBV14	TRBJ2-7	TGTGCCAGCAGCCAAACCCCCCCAGCGGACTCCTACGAGCAGTACTTC	CASSQTPPADSYEQYF
TRBD2	NA	TRBV5-1	TRBJ2-5	TGCGCCAGCAGCCGAGCGGGAGGCATGCAAGAGACCCAGTACTTC	CASSRAGGMQETQYF
TRBD1	NA	TRBV19	TRBJ2-1	TGTGCCAGTAGTACCGGGACAGGGGGTATCTCCTACAATGAGCAGTTCTTC	CASSTGTGGISYNEQFF
TRBD1	NA	TRBV19	TRBJ2-3	TGTGCCAGTAGTGTACCGGGACAGGGGACAGATACGCAGTATTTT	CASSVPGQGTDTQYF
NA	few	TRBV7-2	TRBJ1-4	TGTGCCAGCAGCTTAGGGCTGGGGTGGGGGGGAACCCACGAAAAACTGTTTTTT	CASSLGLGWGGTHEKLFF
NA	many	TRBV12-3/TRBV12-4	TRBJ2-7	TGTGCCAGCAGTTTAAGGCCGCCCAGGCAGGGCCTCTCCTACGAGCAGTACTTC	CASSLRPPRQGLSYEQYF
TRBD1	NA	TRBV19	TRBJ2-5	TGTGCCAGTAGTATAATGGGACAGGGGGCTATGGAGACCCAGTACTTC	CASSIMGQGAMETQYF
NA	few	TRBV27	TRBJ2-7	TGTGCCAGCAGTTTATACAGGGTCGGACCACAACACTCCTACGAGCAGTACTTC	CASSLYRVGPQHSYEQYF
TRBD1	many	TRBV28	TRBJ2-1	TGTGCCAGCAGTTCAATCCGGGACAGCTACAATGAGCAGTTCTTC	CASSSIRDSYNEQFF
NA	NA	TRBV12-3/TRBV12-4	TRBJ2-4	TGTGCCAGCAGTTTAGTAGGACGGGACATTCAGTACTTC	CASSLVGRDIQYF
TRBD1	few	TRBV3-1	TRBJ1-1	TGTGCCAGCAGCCCGTGGACAGGGACCATGAACACTGAAGCTTTCTTT	CASSPWTGTMNTEAFF
NA	NA	TRBV6-1	TRBJ1-4	TGTGCCAGCAGCGAGGAGGGCACAACTAATGAAAAACTGTTTTTT	CASSEEGTTNEKLFF
NA	NA	TRBV3-1	TRBJ2-2	TGTGCCAGCAGCCGGGCCGCCACCGGGGAGCTGTTTTTT	CASSRAATGELFF
NA	many	TRBV28	TRBJ1-3	TGTGCCAGCAGTGATAGGCAAGGAAACACCATATATTTT	CASSDRQGNTIYF
TRBD2	many	TRBV6-2/TRBV6-3	TRBJ2-1	TGTGCCAGCAGTTACCCCTGGGTAGCGGGAGAGGGGGAGAATGAGCAGTTCTTC	CASSYPWVAGEGENEQFF
NA	many	TRBV30	TRBJ2-5	TGTGCCTGGAGTCTGGCCAGGGGACAAGAGACCCAGTACTTC	CAWSLARGQETQYF
TRBD1	NA	TRBV9	TRBJ1-2	TGTGCCAGCAGCGCCGAGCCAGGGGGCTATGGCTACACCTTC	CASSAEPGGYGYTF
TRBD2	NA	TRBV6-2/TRBV6-3	TRBJ2-5	TGTGCCAGCAGCCCCGGGACTACGGTGGAGACCCAGTACTTC	CASSPGTTVETQYF
TRBD2	NA	TRBV11-2	TRBJ2-7	TGTGCCAGCAGCCAGAGCGGGAGTGGTTCCGACGAGCAGTACTTC	CASSQSGSGSDEQYF
NA	few	TRBV29-1	TRBJ2-7	TGCAGCGTTGAAGATCCGACAACCTCCTACGAGCAGTACTTC	CSVEDPTTSYEQYF
NA	NA	TRBV5-1	TRBJ2-5	TGCGCCAGCAGCGTCCGCTGGGACACTAAAAGGGGACGGCAAGAGACCCAGTACTTC	CASSVRWDTKRGRQETQYF
TRBD1	few	TRBV5-1	TRBJ2-3	TGCGCCAGCAGCTTGCAGGGGGCTAGCACAGATACGCAGTATTTT	CASSLQGASTDTQYF
NA	NA	TRBV5-1	TRBJ2-2	TGCGCCAGCAGCTTGGACCTTCCGGGGACCGGGGAGCTGTTTTTT	CASSLDLPGTGELFF
NA	few	TRBV6-2/TRBV6-3	TRBJ2-2	TGTGCCAGCAGTTACAAGGGTGCGGGGGAGCTGTTTTTT	CASSYKGAGELFF
NA	NA	TRBV7-9	TRBJ2-1	TGTGCCAGCAGAGAGAGGGCGGCGACGAACAATGAGCAGTTCTTC	CASRERAATNNEQFF
NA	few	TRBV5-5	TRBJ1-5	TGTGCCAGCAGCCGGAGGAGGAGGGGAATCCACAATCAGCCCCAGCATTTT	CASSRRRRGIHNQPQHF
TRBD1	NA	TRBV28	TRBJ2-2	TGTGCCAGCCTCTCCGGGACAGAGAGGACCGGGGAGCTGTTTTTT	CASLSGTERTGELFF
NA	few	TRBV2	TRBJ1-4	TGTGCCAGCGGCAGTCTTAATGAAAAACTGTTTTTT	CASGSLNEKLFF
TRBD1	few	TRBV30	TRBJ1-5	TGTGCCTGGAGTGTACAGGGGGGGCAGGGGCAGCCCCAGCATTTT	CAWSVQGGQGQPQHF
NA	NA	TRBV28	TRBJ2-1	TGTGCCAGCAGTTTAACGGAAGCCTCCTACAATGAGCAGTTCTTC	CASSLTEASYNEQFF
TRBD2	NA	TRBV5-1	TRBJ2-1	TGCGCCAGCAACCTCGGGACTAGCGGGAGGGATGAGCAGTTCTTC	CASNLGTSGRDEQFF
NA	once	TRBV19	TRBJ2-4	TGTGCCAGTAGTATAGCAATAGCCAAAAACATTCAGTACTTC	CASSIAIAKNIQYF
NA	many	TRBV5-1	TRBJ1-1	TGCGCCAGCAGTATTCTTCCTTTGGGGGGTGCCACTGAAGCTTTCTTT	CASSILPLGGATEAFF
TRBD2	NA	TRBV14	TRBJ2-2	TGTGCCAGCACCCCCGGGAGGAAAAGGGCCGGGGAGCTGTTTTTT	CASTPGRKRAGELFF
NA	once	TRBV27	TRBJ2-1	TGTGCCAGCAGTATTGGCTCCTACAATGAGCAGTTCTTC	CASSIGSYNEQFF
TRBD2	NA	TRBV5-4	TRBJ2-1	TGTGCCAGCAGCTTGCCGGGACTAGCGGGAGTCTCTGAGCAGTTCTTC	CASSLPGLAGVSEQFF
NA	NA	TRBV6-1	TRBJ2-2	TGTGCCACCCCATCGACAGCGGGGAACACCGGGGAGCTGTTTTTT	CATPSTAGNTGELFF
NA	NA	TRBV4-1	TRBJ1-1	TGCGCCAGCAGCCAAGATTGGCCAGGGGTCACTGAAGCTTTCTTT	CASSQDWPGVTEAFF
NA	NA	TRBV28	TRBJ1-2	TGTGTCAGCAGGAGAAGCCTACAGAGTAACTACACCTTC	CVSRRSLQSNYTF
NA	NA	TRBV27	TRBJ1-5	TGTGCCAGCAGTTTAGGGTACGCGCAGCCCCAGCATTTT	CASSLGYAQPQHF
NA	NA	TRBV20-1	TRBJ1-5	TGCAGTGGTCAACAGGGAATAGTAAGCAATCAGCCCCAGCATTTT	CSGQQGIVSNQPQHF
TRBD1	NA	TRBV4-2	TRBJ1-1	TGTGCCAGCAGCCAAGGGGACAGTCCGAACACTGAAGCTTTCTTT	CASSQGDSPNTEAFF
TRBD1	NA	TRBV24-1	TRBJ2-3	TGTGCCACCAGTGATTTGCCCGGACAGGGAGATATCCCCCCGCAGTATTTT	CATSDLPGQGDIPPQYF
NA	many	TRBV11-2	TRBJ2-7	TGTGCCAGCAGGGCGTGGCAGCTCGACTACGAGCAGTACTTC	CASRAWQLDYEQYF
NA	few	TRBV7-9	TRBJ1-4	TGTGCCAGCAGCTCGGTGTCAGGAGCAACTAATGAAAAACTGTTTTTT	CASSSVSGATNEKLFF
NA	few	TRBV3-1	TRBJ1-1	TGTGCCAGCAGCCGTGATGGGGCCAAAGGGACTGAAGCTTTCTTT	CASSRDGAKGTEAFF
NA	many	TRBV2	TRBJ2-2	TGTGCCAGCAGGTCAACATCCTCGTGGGGGTCCGGGGAGCTGTTTTTT	CASRSTSSWGSGELFF
NA	many	TRBV7-2	TRBJ2-7	TGTGCCAGCAGCAGGGACCTGGGGGACGAGCAGTACTTC	CASSRDLGDEQYF